A single TCR beta chain is shown here with its context. Its antigen is not known. The data were obtained in a study of cytomegalovirus exposure and HLA in healthy donors. Study findings and constraints: Sequencing likely generated an artifact that appeared as a cluster of highly shared sequence variants. Further analysis, carried out later, found HLA-associated TCR beta chains more clonally expanded than equally common other chains. Cytomegalovirus-associated TCR beta chains were listed, numbering more than 150.

PCR primers comprised 60 Vbeta and 13 Jbeta primers. Using immunoSEQ multiplex PCR, the repertoire was profiled, and TCRdb retains in-frame clones only, with some absent. The sample includes about 120,000 clones, around three quarters of them seen just once. CDR3 length: 12 amino acids. Germline CDR1 SEHNR, CDR2 FQNEAQ (reference sequence). Deletions cut 4 bases from V and 7 bases from J, with 10 bases between. The chain uses TRBV7-9 and TRBJ1-1; D is possibly TRBD1 (6 bases). Material: PBMCs. This clonotype was obtained from a man aged 25 to 40 in good health and CMV-seropositive. The CDR3 region is CASSYRELEAFF. DNA for the CDR3: TGTGCCAGCAGCTACAGGGAGCTTGAAGCTTTCTTT.